This entry features one T cell receptor (beta chain) sequence. The junction departs from the called germline gene at one end, perhaps through a read error. CDR1 KGHSH and CDR2 LQKENI come from the germline V gene. The CDR3 is made up of 15 amino acids. This sample is part of a study of T cells in Graves' hyperthyroidism and ophthalmopathy. Amplified TCR beta CDR3 regions came from RNA transcripts. The HTBI primer set was used in a first-round RT-PCR of the TCR CDR3. MiXCR was run by TCRdb on the multiplex PCR reads, yielding one entry per CDR3 protein. The table lists 250,000 to 350,000 distinct CDR3 sequences, over 20% of them singletons.

The sample taken for sequencing was blood. The J gene is TRBJ1-1, the V gene TRBV18, with a tentative D call TRBD1 (5 bases). The TCR sequence derives from a man aged 25 to 40 with Graves' ophthalmopathy. CDR3 sequence reads: CANSRRRDLNTEAFF. CDR3 coding DNA: TGTGCCAACTCACGAAGGAGGGACCTGAACACTGAAGCTTTCTTT.